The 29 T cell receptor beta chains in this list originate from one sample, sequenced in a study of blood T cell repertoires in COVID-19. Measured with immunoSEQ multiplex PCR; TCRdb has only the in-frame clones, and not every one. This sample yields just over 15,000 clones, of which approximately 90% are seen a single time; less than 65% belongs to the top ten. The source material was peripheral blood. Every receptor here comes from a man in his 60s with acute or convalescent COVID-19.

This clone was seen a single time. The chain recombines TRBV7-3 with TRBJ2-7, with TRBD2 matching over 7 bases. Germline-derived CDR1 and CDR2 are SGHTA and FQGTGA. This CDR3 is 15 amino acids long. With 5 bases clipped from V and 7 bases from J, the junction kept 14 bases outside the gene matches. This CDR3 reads CASSPGGSSTGEQYF. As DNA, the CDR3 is TGTGCCAGCAGCCCAGGCGGGAGCTCGACGGGAGAGCAGTACTTC.

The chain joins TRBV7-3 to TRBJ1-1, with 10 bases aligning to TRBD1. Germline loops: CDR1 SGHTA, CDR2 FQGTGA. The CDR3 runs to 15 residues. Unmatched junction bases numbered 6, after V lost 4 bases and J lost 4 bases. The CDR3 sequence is CASSSSGTGATEAFF. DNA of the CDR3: TGTGCCAGCAGCTCTTCCGGGACAGGGGCCACTGAAGCTTTCTTT.

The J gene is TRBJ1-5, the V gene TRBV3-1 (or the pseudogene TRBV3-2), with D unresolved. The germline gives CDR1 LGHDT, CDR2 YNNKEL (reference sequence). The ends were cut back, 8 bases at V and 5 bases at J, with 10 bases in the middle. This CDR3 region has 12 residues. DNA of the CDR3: TGTGCCAGCGGAGGGCCCCATCAGCCCCAGCATTTT. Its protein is CASGGPHQPQHF.

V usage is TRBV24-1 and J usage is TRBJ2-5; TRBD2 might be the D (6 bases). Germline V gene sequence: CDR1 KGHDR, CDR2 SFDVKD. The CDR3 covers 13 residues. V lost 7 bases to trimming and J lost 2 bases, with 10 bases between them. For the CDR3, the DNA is TGTGCCACCAGGGGGGACTTTCAAGAGACCCAGTACTTC. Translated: CATRGDFQETQYF.

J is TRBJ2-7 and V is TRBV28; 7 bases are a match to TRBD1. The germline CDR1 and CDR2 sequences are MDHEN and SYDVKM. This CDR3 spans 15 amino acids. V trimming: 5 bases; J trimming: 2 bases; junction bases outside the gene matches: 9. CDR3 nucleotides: TGTGCCAGCAGTCTCACAGGGGATGGGGCCTACGAGCAGTACTTC. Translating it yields CASSLTGDGAYEQYF.

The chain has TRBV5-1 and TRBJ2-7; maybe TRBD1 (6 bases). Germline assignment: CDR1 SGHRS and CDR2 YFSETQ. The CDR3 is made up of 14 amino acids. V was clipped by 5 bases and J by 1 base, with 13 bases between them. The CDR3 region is CASRQGAISYEQYF. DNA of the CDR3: TGCGCCAGCAGACAGGGCGCTATATCCTACGAGCAGTACTTC.

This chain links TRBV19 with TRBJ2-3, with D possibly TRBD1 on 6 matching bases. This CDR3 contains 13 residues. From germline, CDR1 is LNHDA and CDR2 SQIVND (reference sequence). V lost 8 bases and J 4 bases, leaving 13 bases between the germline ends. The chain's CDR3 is CASSEDRPDTQYF. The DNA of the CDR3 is TGTGCCAGTTCCGAGGACAGACCAGATACGCAGTATTTT.

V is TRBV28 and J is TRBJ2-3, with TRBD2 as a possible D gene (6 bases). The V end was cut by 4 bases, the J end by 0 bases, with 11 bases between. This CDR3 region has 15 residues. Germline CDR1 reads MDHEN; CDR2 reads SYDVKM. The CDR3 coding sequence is TGTGCCAGCAGTTATGTGCGGGACAGCACAGATACGCAGTATTTT. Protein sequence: CASSYVRDSTDTQYF.

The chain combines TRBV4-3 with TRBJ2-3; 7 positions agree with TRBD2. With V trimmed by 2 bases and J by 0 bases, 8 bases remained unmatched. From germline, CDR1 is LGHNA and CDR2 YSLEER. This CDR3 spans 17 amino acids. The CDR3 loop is CASSQFPSGGSTDTQYF. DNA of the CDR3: TGCGCCAGCAGCCAATTTCCTAGCGGAGGTAGCACAGATACGCAGTATTTT.

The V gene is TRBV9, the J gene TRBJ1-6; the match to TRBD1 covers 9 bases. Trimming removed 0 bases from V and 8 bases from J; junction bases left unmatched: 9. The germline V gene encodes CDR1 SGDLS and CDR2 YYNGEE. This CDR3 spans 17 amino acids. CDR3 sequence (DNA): TGTGCCAGCAGCGTAGTCCTGGGACAGGGTAGTCATTCACCCCTCCACTTT. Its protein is CASSVVLGQGSHSPLHF. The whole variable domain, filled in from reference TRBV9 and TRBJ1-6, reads DSGVTQTPKHLITATGQRVTLRCSPRSGDLSVYWYQQSLDQGLQFLIQYYNGEERAKGNILERFSAQQFPDLHSELNLSSLELGDSALYFCASSVVLGQGSHSPLHFGNGTRLTVT.

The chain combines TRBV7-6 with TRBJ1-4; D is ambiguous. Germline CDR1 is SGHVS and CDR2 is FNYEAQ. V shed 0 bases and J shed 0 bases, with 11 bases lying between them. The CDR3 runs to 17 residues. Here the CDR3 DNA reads TGTGCCAGCAGCTTAGCAATGACATCGTCAACTAATGAAAAACTGTTTTTT. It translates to CASSLAMTSSTNEKLFF.

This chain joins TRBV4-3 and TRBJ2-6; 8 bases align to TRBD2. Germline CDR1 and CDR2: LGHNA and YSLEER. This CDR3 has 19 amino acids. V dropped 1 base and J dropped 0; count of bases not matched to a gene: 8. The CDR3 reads CASSQAIGLAGSGANVLTF. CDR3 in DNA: TGCGCCAGCAGCCAAGCAATCGGACTAGCCGGCTCTGGGGCCAACGTCCTGACTTTC.

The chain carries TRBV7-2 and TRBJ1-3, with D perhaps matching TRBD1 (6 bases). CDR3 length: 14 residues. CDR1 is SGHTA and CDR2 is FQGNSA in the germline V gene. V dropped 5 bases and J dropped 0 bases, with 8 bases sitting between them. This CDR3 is CASSGQLSGNTIYF. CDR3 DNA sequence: TGTGCCAGCAGCGGACAGCTCTCTGGAAACACCATATATTTT.

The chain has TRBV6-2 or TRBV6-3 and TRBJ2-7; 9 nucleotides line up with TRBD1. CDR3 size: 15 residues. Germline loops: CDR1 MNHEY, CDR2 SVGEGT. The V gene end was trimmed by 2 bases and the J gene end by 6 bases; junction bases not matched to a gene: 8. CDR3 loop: CASSYGGTGTIEQYF. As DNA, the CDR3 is TGTGCCAGCAGTTACGGGGGGACAGGGACCATCGAGCAGTACTTC.

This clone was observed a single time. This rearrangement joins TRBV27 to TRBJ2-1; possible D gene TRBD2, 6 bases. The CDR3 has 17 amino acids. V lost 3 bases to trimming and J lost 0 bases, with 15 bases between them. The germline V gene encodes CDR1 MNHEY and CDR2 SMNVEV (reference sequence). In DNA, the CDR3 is TGTGCCAGCAGTTTTTACGGGAGCACGAGCTCCTACAATGAGCAGTTCTTC. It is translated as CASSFYGSTSSYNEQFF.

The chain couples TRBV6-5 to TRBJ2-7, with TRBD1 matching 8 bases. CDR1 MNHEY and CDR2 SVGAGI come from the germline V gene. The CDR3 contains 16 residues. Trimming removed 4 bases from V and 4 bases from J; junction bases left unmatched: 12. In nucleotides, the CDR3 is TGTGCCAGCAGTTCCTTCGGACAGGGCAGGGAGTACGAGCAGTACTTC. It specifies CASSSFGQGREYEQYF.

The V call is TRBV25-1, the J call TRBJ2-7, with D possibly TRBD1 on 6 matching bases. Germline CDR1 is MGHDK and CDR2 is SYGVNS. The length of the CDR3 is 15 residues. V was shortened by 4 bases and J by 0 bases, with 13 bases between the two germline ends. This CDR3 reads CASSGTGSLSYEQYF. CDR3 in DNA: TGTGCCAGCAGTGGTACAGGGTCCCTCTCCTACGAGCAGTACTTC.

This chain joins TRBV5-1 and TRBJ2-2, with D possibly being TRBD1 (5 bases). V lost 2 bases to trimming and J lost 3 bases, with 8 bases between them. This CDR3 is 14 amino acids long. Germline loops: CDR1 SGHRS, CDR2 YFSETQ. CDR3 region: CASSLGDDTGELFF. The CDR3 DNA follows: TGCGCCAGCAGCTTAGGGGATGACACCGGGGAGCTGTTTTTT.

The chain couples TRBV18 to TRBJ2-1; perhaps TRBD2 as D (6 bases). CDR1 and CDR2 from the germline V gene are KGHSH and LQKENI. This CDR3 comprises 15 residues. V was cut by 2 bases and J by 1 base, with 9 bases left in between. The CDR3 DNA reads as TGTGCCAGCTCACCAGCGGGGAGGTCCTACAATGAGCAGTTCTTC. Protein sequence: CASSPAGRSYNEQFF. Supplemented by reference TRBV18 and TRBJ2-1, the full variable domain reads NAGVMQNPRHLVRRRGQEARLRCSPMKGHSHVYWYRQLPEEGLKFMVYLQKENIIDESGMPKERFSAEFPKEGPSILRIQQVVRGDSAAYFCASSPAGRSYNEQFFGPGTRLTVL.

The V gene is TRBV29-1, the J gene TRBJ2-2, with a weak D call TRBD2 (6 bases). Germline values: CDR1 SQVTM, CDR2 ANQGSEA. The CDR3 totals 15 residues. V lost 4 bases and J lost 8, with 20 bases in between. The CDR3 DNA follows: TGCAGCGTTGGTAGGGGACTGCTCGGGCAAGGGGAGCTGTTTTTT. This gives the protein CSVGRGLLGQGELFF.

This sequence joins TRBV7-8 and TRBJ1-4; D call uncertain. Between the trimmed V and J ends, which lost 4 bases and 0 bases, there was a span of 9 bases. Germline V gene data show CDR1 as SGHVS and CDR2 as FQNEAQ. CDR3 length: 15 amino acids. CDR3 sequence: CASSSIGATNEKLFF. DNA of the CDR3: TGTGCCAGCAGCTCCATAGGAGCAACTAATGAAAAACTGTTTTTT.

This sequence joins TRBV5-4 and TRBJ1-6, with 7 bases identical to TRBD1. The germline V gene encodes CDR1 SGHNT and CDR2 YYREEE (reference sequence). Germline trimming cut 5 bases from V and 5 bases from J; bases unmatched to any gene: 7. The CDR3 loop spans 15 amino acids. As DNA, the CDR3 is TGTGCCAGCAGATCGGGACAGCTCGATAATTCACCCCTCCACTTT. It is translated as CASRSGQLDNSPLHF.

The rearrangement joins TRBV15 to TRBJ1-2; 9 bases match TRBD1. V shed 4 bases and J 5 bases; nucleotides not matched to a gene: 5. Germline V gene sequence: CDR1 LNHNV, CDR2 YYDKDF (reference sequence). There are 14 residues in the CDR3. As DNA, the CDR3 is TGTGCCACCAGCACAGGGACAGGGCTTTATGGCTACACCTTC. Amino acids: CATSTGTGLYGYTF.

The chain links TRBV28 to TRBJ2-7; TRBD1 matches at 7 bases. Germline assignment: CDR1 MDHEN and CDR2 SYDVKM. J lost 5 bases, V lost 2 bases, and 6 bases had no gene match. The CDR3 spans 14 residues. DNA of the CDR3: TGTGCCAGCAGTTTACAGGGGGTGTGGAACGAGCAGTACTTC. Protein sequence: CASSLQGVWNEQYF.

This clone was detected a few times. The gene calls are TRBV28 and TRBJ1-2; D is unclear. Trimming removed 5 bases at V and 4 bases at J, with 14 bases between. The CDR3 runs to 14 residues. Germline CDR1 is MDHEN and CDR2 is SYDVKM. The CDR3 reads CASSPPTGSYGYTF. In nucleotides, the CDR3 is TGTGCCAGCAGTCCCCCCACCGGGTCCTATGGCTACACCTTC.

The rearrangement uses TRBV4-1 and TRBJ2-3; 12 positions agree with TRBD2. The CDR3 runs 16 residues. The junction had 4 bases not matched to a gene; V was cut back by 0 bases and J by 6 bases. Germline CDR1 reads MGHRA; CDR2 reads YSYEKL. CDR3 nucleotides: TGCGCCAGCAGCCAAGACACTAGCGGGGGGTGGGATACGCAGTATTTT. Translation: CASSQDTSGGWDTQYF.

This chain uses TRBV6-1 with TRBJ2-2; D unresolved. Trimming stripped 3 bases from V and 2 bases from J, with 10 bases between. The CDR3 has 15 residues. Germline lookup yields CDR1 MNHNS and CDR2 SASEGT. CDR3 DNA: TGTGCCAGCAGTGATGGTAGCAGTAACACCGGGGAGCTGTTTTTT. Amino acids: CASSDGSSNTGELFF.

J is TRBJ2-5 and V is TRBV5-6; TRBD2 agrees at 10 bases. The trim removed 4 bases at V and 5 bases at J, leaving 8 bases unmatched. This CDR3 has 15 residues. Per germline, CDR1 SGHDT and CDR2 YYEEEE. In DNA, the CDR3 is TGTGCCAGCAGCCTAGCCGGGACTAGCGTCGAGACCCAGTACTTC. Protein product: CASSLAGTSVETQYF.

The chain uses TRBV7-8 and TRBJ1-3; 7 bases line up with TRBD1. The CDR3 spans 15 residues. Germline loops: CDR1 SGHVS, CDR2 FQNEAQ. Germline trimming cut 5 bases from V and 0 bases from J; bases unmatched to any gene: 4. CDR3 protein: CASSIGTDSGNTIYF. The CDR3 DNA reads TGTGCCAGCAGCATCGGGACAGACTCTGGAAACACCATATATTTT.